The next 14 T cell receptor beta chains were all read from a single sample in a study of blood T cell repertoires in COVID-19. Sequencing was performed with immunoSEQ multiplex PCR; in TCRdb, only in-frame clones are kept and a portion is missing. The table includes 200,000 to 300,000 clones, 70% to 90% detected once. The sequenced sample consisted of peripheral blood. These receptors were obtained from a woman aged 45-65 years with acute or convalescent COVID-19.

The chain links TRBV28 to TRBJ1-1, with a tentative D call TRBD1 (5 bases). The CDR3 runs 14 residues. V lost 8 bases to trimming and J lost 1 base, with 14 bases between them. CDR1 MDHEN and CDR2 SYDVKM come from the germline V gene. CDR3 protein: CASLRVFWNTEAFF. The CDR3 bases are TGTGCCAGCCTCAGGGTTTTCTGGAACACTGAAGCTTTCTTT.

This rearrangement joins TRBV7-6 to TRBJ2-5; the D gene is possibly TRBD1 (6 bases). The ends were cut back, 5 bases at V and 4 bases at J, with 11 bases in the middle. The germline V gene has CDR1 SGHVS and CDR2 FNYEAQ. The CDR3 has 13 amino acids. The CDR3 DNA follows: TGTGCCAGCAGCCCGACAGGAGCAGAGACCCAGTACTTC. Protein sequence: CASSPTGAETQYF.

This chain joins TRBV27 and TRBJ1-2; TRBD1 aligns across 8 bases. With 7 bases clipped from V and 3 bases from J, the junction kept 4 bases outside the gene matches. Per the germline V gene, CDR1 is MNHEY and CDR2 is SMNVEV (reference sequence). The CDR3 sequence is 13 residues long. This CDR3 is CASTGQGDYGYTF. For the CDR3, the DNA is TGTGCCAGCACCGGACAGGGAGACTATGGCTACACCTTC.

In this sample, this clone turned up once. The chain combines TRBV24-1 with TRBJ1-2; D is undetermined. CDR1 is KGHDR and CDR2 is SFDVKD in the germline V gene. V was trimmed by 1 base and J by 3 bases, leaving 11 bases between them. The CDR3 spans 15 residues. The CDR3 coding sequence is TGTGCCACCAGTGATTTTAAGATGGGCCACTATGGCTACACCTTC. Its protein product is CATSDFKMGHYGYTF.

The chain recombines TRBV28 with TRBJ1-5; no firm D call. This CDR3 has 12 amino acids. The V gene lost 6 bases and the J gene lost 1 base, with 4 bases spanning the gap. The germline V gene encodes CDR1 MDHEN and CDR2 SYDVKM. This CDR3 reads CASRGSNQPQHF. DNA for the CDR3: TGTGCCAGCAGGGGCAGCAATCAGCCCCAGCATTTT.

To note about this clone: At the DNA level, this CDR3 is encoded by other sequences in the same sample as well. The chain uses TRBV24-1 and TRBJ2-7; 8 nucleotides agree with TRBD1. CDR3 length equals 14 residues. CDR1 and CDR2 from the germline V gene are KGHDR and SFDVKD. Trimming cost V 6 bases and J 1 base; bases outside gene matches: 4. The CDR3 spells CATSRTGKSYEQYF. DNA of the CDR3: TGTGCCACCAGTAGGACAGGGAAGTCCTACGAGCAGTACTTC.

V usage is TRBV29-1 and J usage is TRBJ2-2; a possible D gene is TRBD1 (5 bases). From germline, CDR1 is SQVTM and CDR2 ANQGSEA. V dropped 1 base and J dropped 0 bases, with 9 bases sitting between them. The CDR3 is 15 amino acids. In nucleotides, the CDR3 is TGCAGCGTTGAAGGCAGGGTAGCGAACACCGGGGAGCTGTTTTTT. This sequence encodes CSVEGRVANTGELFF.

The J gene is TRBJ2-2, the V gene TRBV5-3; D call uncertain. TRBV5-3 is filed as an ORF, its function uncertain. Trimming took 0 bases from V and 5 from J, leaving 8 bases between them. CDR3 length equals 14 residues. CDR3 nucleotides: TGTGCCAGAAGCTTGGGAGGCTTAACCGGGGAGCTGTTTTTT. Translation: CARSLGGLTGELFF.

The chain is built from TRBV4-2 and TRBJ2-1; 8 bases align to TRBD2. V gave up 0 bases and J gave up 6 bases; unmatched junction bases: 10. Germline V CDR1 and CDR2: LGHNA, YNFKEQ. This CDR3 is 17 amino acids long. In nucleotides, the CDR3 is TGTGCCAGCAGCCAAGATTTGGCGGGAGGCCTTATCAATGAGCAGTTCTTC. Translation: CASSQDLAGGLINEQFF.

In nucleotides, the CDR3 is TGTGCCAGCCGGGTAGGAGGGGAAAACACTGAAGCTTTCTTT. Protein: CASRVGGENTEAFF. The rearrangement links TRBV5-5 to TRBJ1-1; D may be TRBD1 (5 bases). The V end lost 7 bases, the J end lost 2 bases, and 15 bases lay between the germline ends. The CDR3 has 14 amino acids. Germline CDR1 is SGHKS and CDR2 is YYEKEE (reference sequence). The whole variable domain, filled in from reference TRBV5-5 and TRBJ1-1, reads DAGVTQSPTHLIKTRGQQVTLRCSPISGHKSVSWYQQVLGQGPQFIFQYYEKEERGRGNFPDRFSARQFPNYSSELNVNALLLGDSALYLCASRVGGENTEAFFGQGTRLTVV.

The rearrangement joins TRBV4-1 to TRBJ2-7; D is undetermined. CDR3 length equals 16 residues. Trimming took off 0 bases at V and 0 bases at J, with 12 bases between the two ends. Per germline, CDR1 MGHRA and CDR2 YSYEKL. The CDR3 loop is CASSQEGVRSSYEQYF. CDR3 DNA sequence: TGCGCCAGCAGCCAAGAGGGCGTCCGAAGCTCCTACGAGCAGTACTTC.

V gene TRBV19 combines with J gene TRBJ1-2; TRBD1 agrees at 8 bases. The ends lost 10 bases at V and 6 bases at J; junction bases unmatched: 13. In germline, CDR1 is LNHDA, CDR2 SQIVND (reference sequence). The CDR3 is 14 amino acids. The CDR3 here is CATAQQGETHGYTF. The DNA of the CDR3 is TGTGCCACCGCCCAACAGGGGGAGACACATGGCTACACCTTC.

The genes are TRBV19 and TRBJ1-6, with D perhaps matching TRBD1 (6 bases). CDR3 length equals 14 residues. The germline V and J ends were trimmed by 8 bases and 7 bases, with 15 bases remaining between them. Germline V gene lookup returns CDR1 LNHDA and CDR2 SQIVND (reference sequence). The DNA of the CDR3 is TGTGCCAGTGAGAAGGGACAAGGGAATTCACCCCTCCACTTT. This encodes CASEKGQGNSPLHF.

CDR3 bases: TGTGCCATCAGTGGGGGTGGGGGGACAGAAGCTAACTATGGCTACACCTTC. Its protein is CAISGGGGTEANYGYTF. The chain is built from TRBV10-3 and TRBJ1-2, with 7 bases identical to TRBD1. The CDR3 is made up of 17 amino acids. With 4 bases clipped from V and 0 bases from J, the junction kept 11 bases outside the gene matches. CDR1 ENHRY and CDR2 SYGVKD come from the germline V gene.